The source of this T cell receptor beta chain is a study of long-term antiretroviral therapy in people with HIV. Whole-study context: The immediate-ART recommendation dates to 2015, and the earliest samples predate it by about a decade. Overall study findings and caveats: Nothing was known about ART adherence, viral resistance or changes in therapy.

This was the immunoSEQ v3.0 assay at survey level. The table came from immunoSEQ multiplex PCR; TCRdb's copy has only in-frame clones and leaves some out. Among 25,000 to 35,000 clones listed, roughly 84% were seen once. Germline V gives CDR1 SGHRS, CDR2 YFSETQ. This CDR3 comprises 15 residues. Trimming cost V 4 bases and J 9 bases; bases outside gene matches: 8. The count of this clone is one. Its target is unknown. Treatment for every participant with HIV took place in the United States. The receptor's source is a woman between 25 and 40 years old with HIV. V gene TRBV5-1 combines with J gene TRBJ2-1; TRBD2 agrees at 12 bases. Material: unsorted PBMCs, obtained 0.8 years after starting antiretroviral therapy. In nucleotides, the CDR3 is TGCGCCAGCAGCAAAAGGACTAGCGGGGTTAGTGAGCAGTTCTTC. It is translated as CASSKRTSGVSEQFF. Filled out from reference TRBV5-1 and TRBJ2-1, the complete variable domain reads KAGVTQTPRYLIKTRGQQVTLSCSPISGHRSVSWYQQTPGQGLQFLFEYFSETQRNKGNFPGRFSGRQFSNSRSEMNVSTLELGDSALYLCASSKRTSGVSEQFFGPGTRLTVL.